This T cell receptor beta chain was sequenced for a study of CD8 T cells in ankylosing spondylitis. Regarding the study as a whole: Within ankylosing spondylitis blood, a TCR beta motif made up of fewer than ten highly homologous variants appeared to be characteristic.

Construction of TCR beta libraries was performed using quantitative 5'-RACE with molecular barcodes. TCRdb re-derived calls from the 5' RACE reads in MiXCR, one entry per CDR3 protein. Among fewer than 500,000 distinct CDR3 sequences, roughly 27% were seen once, and the ten largest hold 0.89%. For this clonotype: Its antigen is not known.

Losses at the gene ends were 6 bases for V and 1 base for J; bases not matched to a gene: 6. This CDR3 has 16 residues. This receptor was identified in a male donor with ankylosing spondylitis. V gene TRBV12-3 or TRBV12-4 combines with J gene TRBJ2-2; 9 bases fit TRBD1. Sequenced: blood, either unsorted or a sorted T cell fraction (not recorded which). As DNA, the CDR3 is TGTGCCAGCAGCCGACAGGGGGTTTTGAACACCGGGGAGCTGTTTTTT. It codes for CASSRQGVLNTGELFF.